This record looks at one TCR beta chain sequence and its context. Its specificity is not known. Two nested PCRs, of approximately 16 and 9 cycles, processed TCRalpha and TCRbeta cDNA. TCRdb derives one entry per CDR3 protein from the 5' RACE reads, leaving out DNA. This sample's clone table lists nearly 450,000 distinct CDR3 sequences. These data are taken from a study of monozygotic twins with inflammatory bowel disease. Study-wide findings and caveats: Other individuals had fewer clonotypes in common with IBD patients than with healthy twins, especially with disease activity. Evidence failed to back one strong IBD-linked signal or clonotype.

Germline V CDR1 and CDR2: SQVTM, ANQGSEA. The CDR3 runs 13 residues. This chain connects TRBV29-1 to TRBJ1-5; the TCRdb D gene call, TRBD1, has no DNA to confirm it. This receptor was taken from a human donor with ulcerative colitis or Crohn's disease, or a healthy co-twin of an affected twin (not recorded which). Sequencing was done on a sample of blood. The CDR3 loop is CSVGTGDNQPQHF.